The 17 T cell receptor beta chains given below trace back to one sample, sequenced in a study of cytomegalovirus exposure and HLA in healthy donors. PCR used 60 Vbeta primers and 13 Jbeta primers. Data came from immunoSEQ multiplex PCR; TCRdb stores just in-frame clones and leaves some out. The table includes 200,000 to 250,000 clones, around 88% detected once. Sequencing input: PBMCs. All receptors come from a woman aged 18-29 years in good health and CMV-seronegative.

The chain recombines TRBV7-2 with TRBJ1-2, with unresolved D. V lost 3 bases, J lost 6 bases, and 20 bases lay in between. The CDR3 is 16 residues long. The V gene's germline CDR1 is SGHTA and CDR2 FQGNSA. This chain's CDR3 is CASSFRAGSLGDGYTF. In DNA, the CDR3 is TGTGCCAGCAGCTTTCGGGCGGGCTCCCTCGGAGATGGCTACACCTTC.

This clone has a handful of counts. The CDR3 nucleotides read TGCGCCAGCAGCCAGAGGACATTCCAGAACGAGCAGTACTTC. Its protein is CASSQRTFQNEQYF. This sequence joins TRBV4-1 and TRBJ2-7, with a weak D call TRBD1 (5 bases). The CDR3 has 14 residues. CDR1 MGHRA and CDR2 YSYEKL come from the germline V gene. The V end was cut by 3 bases, the J end by 5 bases, with 14 bases between.

J is TRBJ2-2 and V is TRBV27; D may be TRBD1 (10 bases). This CDR3 has 17 amino acids. Germline V gene lookup returns CDR1 MNHEY and CDR2 SMNVEV (reference sequence). Trimming stripped 6 bases from V and 7 bases from J, with 24 bases between. The CDR3, as DNA: TGTGCCAGCAGGCGCGGGGGGGACAGGGGAGCCAACGGGGAGCTGTTTTTT. Its translation: CASRRGGDRGANGELFF.

The chain employs TRBV19 and TRBJ2-7; 8 bases map to TRBD1. The CDR3 runs to 13 residues. Germline assignment: CDR1 LNHDA and CDR2 SQIVND (reference sequence). Germline trimming cut 7 bases from V and 1 base from J; bases unmatched to any gene: 3. The CDR3 region is CASKGQESYEQYF. CDR3 coding DNA: TGTGCCAGTAAGGGACAGGAGTCCTACGAGCAGTACTTC.

About this clone itself: Other DNA sequences within the sample encode an identical CDR3. The gene calls are TRBV2 and TRBJ2-3; 9 nucleotides line up with TRBD1. After removal of 6 bases from V and 1 base from J, the junction contained 5 bases not matched to a gene. The germline CDR1 and CDR2 sequences are SNHLY and FYNNEI. This CDR3 is 15 amino acids long. The CDR3 DNA reads as TGTGCCAGCAGAGGACAGGGGCTAGGCACAGATACGCAGTATTTT. It encodes CASRGQGLGTDTQYF.

The CDR3 sequence: CASSPEAGQDRPQHF. The CDR3, as DNA: TGTGCCAGCAGCCCCGAGGCAGGGCAGGATCGGCCCCAGCATTTT. The chain recombines TRBV7-9 with TRBJ1-5; tentative D call: TRBD1 (5 bases). V lost 5 bases to trimming and J lost 9 bases, with 20 bases between them. CDR1 SEHNR and CDR2 FQNEAQ come from the germline V gene (reference sequence). The CDR3 is made up of 15 amino acids. The whole variable domain, remainder taken from reference TRBV7-9 and TRBJ1-5, is DTGVSQNPRHKITKRGQNVTFRCDPISEHNRLYWYRQTLGQGPEFLTYFQNEAQLEKSRLLSDRFSAERPKGSFSTLEIQRTEQGDSAMYLCASSPEAGQDRPQHFGDGTRLSIL.

The chain recombines TRBV11-1 with TRBJ2-1; 10 nucleotides align to TRBD2. The CDR3 totals 17 residues. J gave up 8 bases and V 6 bases, and 16 bases lay outside the gene matches. Germline assignment: CDR1 SGHAT and CDR2 FQDESV (reference sequence). CDR3 region: CASRRLAGDLGWDEQFF. The DNA for the CDR3 is TGTGCCAGCAGACGCCTAGCGGGAGATCTGGGGTGGGATGAGCAGTTCTTC.

In its sample, this clone was seen a few times. The CDR3 spells CASSNDRVKYGYTF. The CDR3 nucleotides read TGTGCCAGCAGTAACGACAGGGTGAAGTATGGCTACACCTTC. This chain connects TRBV2 to TRBJ1-2; 7 bases agree with TRBD1. The trim removed 5 bases at V and 5 bases at J, leaving 8 bases unmatched. CDR1 and CDR2 (germline): SNHLY, FYNNEI. CDR3 length: 14 amino acids.

This chain connects TRBV7-9 to TRBJ2-7, with unresolved D. Germline-derived CDR1 and CDR2 are SEHNR and FQNEAQ (reference sequence). Deletions cut 5 bases from V and 0 bases from J, with 11 bases between. The CDR3 covers 14 residues. The CDR3 bases are TGTGCCAGCAGCGTGCAGGTTAGCTCCTACGAGCAGTACTTC. Translating gives CASSVQVSSYEQYF.

The J gene is TRBJ1-1, the V gene TRBV19, with no clear D. V lost 3 bases and J 1 base, leaving 9 bases between the germline ends. The length of the CDR3 is 14 residues. Germline V gene data show CDR1 as LNHDA and CDR2 as SQIVND (reference sequence). CDR3 sequence: CASSIDPGNTEAFF. Here the CDR3 DNA reads TGTGCCAGTAGTATCGATCCGGGGAACACTGAAGCTTTCTTT.

The rearrangement links TRBV5-7 to TRBJ1-5, with D perhaps matching TRBD1 (5 bases). TRBV5-7 is reported as an ORF; its role is uncertain. The CDR3 is 17 amino acids. Trimming stripped 0 bases from V and 4 bases from J, with 17 bases between. This CDR3 reads CASSLVRQPLINQPQHF. The CDR3 DNA reads as TGTGCCAGCAGCTTGGTTCGACAGCCGCTCATTAATCAGCCCCAGCATTTT.

The chain is built from TRBV9 and TRBJ1-4, with TRBD1 identical over 9 bases. J gave up 7 bases and V 0 bases, and 10 bases lay outside the gene matches. Germline CDR1 is SGDLS and CDR2 is YYNGEE. The CDR3 extends over 17 amino acids. CDR3 bases: TGTGCCAGCAGCGTAGCGGGACAGGGTTTAATTGGTGAAAAACTGTTTTTT. Protein product: CASSVAGQGLIGEKLFF.

Only one count was recorded for this clone. The CDR3 does not close with the conserved phenylalanine or tryptophan, likely indicating a read error. The rearrangement links TRBV10-3 to TRBJ2-7, with 7 bases fitting TRBD2. Trimming removed 7 bases from V and 3 bases from J; junction bases left unmatched: 15. This CDR3 is 16 amino acids long. Germline V lookup: CDR1 ENHRY, CDR2 SYGVKD. This CDR3 reads CAINKNGGTGFYEQYL. DNA for the CDR3: TGTGCCATCAACAAGAACGGGGGGACTGGGTTCTACGAGCAGTACCTC.

The CDR3 loop is CASSLGLAGSGSYEQYF. The CDR3 region has the DNA TGTGCCAGCTCACTCGGACTAGCGGGGTCCGGTTCCTACGAGCAGTACTTC. This rearrangement joins TRBV18 to TRBJ2-7; TRBD2 agrees at 12 bases. Looked up from germline, CDR1 is KGHSH and CDR2 is LQKENI. J gave up 1 base and V 4 bases, and 8 bases lay outside the gene matches. The CDR3 extends over 17 amino acids.

The chain links TRBV11-3 to TRBJ1-3; D gene unclear. CDR1 SGHNT and CDR2 YENEEA come from the germline V gene. CDR3 length: 15 amino acids. With 5 bases removed from V and 1 base from J, the gap between germline ends came to 12 bases. In nucleotides, the CDR3 is TGTGCCAGCAGCAGAGGGTATTTGTCTGGAAACACCATATATTTT. Its translation is CASSRGYLSGNTIYF.

Points on this clone: A read error may account for a junction end that differs from germline. The chain carries TRBV11-2 and TRBJ2-7; weak D call: TRBD1 (6 bases). This CDR3 contains 16 residues. Germline loops: CDR1 SGHAT, CDR2 FQNNGV. CDR3 coding DNA: TGTGTCAGCAGCTTAGTGGGGGCAGGGAAAGGCCACGAGCAGTACTTC. Protein product: CVSSLVGAGKGHEQYF.

This clone was picked up one time. The V call is TRBV2, the J call TRBJ1-5; no clear D. The V and J ends lost 2 bases and 6 bases respectively, with 8 bases between them. Germline V gene sequence: CDR1 SNHLY, CDR2 FYNNEI. This CDR3 has 13 amino acids. DNA of the CDR3: TGTGCCAGCAGTGAAAAGGGAGGTCAGCCCCAGCATTTT. It yields the protein CASSEKGGQPQHF.